These 29 T cell receptor beta chains share one sample of origin, sequenced in a study of blood T cell repertoires in COVID-19. Sequenced by immunoSEQ multiplex PCR; TCRdb stores in-frame clones only, minus some. The repertoire holds roughly 400,000 clones, 80% to 90% seen once, with roughly 1.1% in the top ten. The sequencing sample was made of PBMCs or T cells enriched from blood (not recorded which). Every receptor here comes from a man aged 30 to 39 who had recovered from COVID-19.

J is TRBJ2-1 and V is TRBV12-3 or TRBV12-4, with D possibly being TRBD2 (5 bases). Trimming shortened V by 6 bases and J by 9 bases, and 15 bases separated the two germline ends. This CDR3 has 13 residues. The CDR3 bases are TGTGCCAGCAGCCCGGAGGTAGTCGGTGAGCAGTTCTTC. Amino acid sequence: CASSPEVVGEQFF.

This clone is a singleton in its sample. This chain links TRBV28 with TRBJ2-6; 8 bases agree with TRBD1. CDR3 length equals 15 residues. Germline loops: CDR1 MDHEN, CDR2 SYDVKM. After removal of 4 bases from V and 7 bases from J, the junction contained 6 bases not matched to a gene. CDR3 in amino acids: CASSSIGQGANVLTF. In nucleotides, the CDR3 is TGTGCCAGCAGTTCGATCGGACAGGGTGCCAACGTCCTGACTTTC.

The gene calls are TRBV5-6 and TRBJ2-7; 7 bases match TRBD1. After removal of 2 bases from V and 4 bases from J, the junction contained 6 bases not matched to a gene. Germline assignment: CDR1 SGHDT and CDR2 YYEEEE. The CDR3 runs to 14 residues. The CDR3 reads CASSLKGAEYEQYF. As DNA, the CDR3 is TGTGCCAGCAGCTTAAAGGGGGCTGAATACGAGCAGTACTTC.

The genes are TRBV18 and TRBJ1-4; D remains ambiguous. V lost 0 bases, J lost 7 bases, and 9 bases lay in between. This CDR3 region has 14 residues. Germline assignment: CDR1 KGHSH and CDR2 LQKENI. CDR3 sequence: CASSPPRESEKLFF. CDR3 DNA: TGTGCCAGCTCACCACCCCGGGAGTCTGAAAAACTGTTTTTT.

The V call is TRBV5-4, the J call TRBJ1-1; no definite D call. Looked up from germline, CDR1 is SGHNT and CDR2 is YYREEE (reference sequence). The ends were cut back, 2 bases at V and 1 base at J, with 12 bases in the middle. CDR3 size: 15 residues. CDR3 sequence (DNA): TGTGCCAGCAGCTTAAGCCTGGGCTCGAACACTGAAGCTTTCTTT. Amino acid sequence: CASSLSLGSNTEAFF. Drawing the rest from reference TRBV5-4 and TRBJ1-1, the complete variable domain is ETGVTQSPTHLIKTRGQQVTLRCSSQSGHNTVSWYQQALGQGPQFIFQYYREEENGRGNFPPRFSGLQFPNYSSELNVNALELDDSALYLCASSLSLGSNTEAFFGQGTRLTVV.

The CDR3 is CASSQDSGTGAGNTIYF. DNA of the CDR3: TGCGCCAGCAGCCAGGACTCCGGGACAGGAGCTGGAAACACCATATATTTT. This chain uses TRBV5-1 with TRBJ1-3; TRBD1 matches 8 bases. Germline-derived CDR1 and CDR2 are SGHRS and YFSETQ. The length of the CDR3 is 17 residues. With V trimmed by 4 bases and J by 2 bases, 11 bases remained unmatched. The complete variable domain, with remaining parts taken from reference TRBV5-1 and TRBJ1-3, reads KAGVTQTPRYLIKTRGQQVTLSCSPISGHRSVSWYQQTPGQGLQFLFEYFSETQRNKGNFPGRFSGRQFSNSRSEMNVSTLELGDSALYLCASSQDSGTGAGNTIYFGEGSWLTVV.

The V and J genes are TRBV2 and TRBJ1-2; TRBD1 agrees at 7 bases. Trimming at V came to 6 bases and at J to 8 bases, leaving 3 bases not matched to a gene. The CDR3 extends over 11 amino acids. The germline gives CDR1 SNHLY, CDR2 FYNNEI. The CDR3 here is CASRADRGYTF. Here the CDR3 DNA reads TGTGCCAGCAGGGCGGACAGGGGCTACACCTTC.

This chain's CDR3 is CASSAREFEQFF. The DNA of the CDR3 is TGCGCCAGCAGCGCGCGGGAGTTTGAGCAGTTCTTC. V is TRBV5-1 and J is TRBJ2-1, with TRBD2 matching 7 bases. The germline V gene has CDR1 SGHRS and CDR2 YFSETQ. This CDR3 has 12 residues. V trimming: 4 bases; J trimming: 9 bases; junction bases outside the gene matches: 4.

The V and J genes are TRBV27 and TRBJ2-2, with 7 bases lining up with TRBD2. CDR3 length equals 15 residues. V trimming: 5 bases; J trimming: 1 base; junction bases outside the gene matches: 4. CDR1 is MNHEY, CDR2 SMNVEV, per germline (reference sequence). The CDR3, as DNA: TGTGCCAGCAGTAGGCTAGCGGTGAACACCGGGGAGCTGTTTTTT. Its protein is CASSRLAVNTGELFF.

Only a few counts were recorded for this clone. The CDR3 here is CASKLASTDTQYF. The CDR3 DNA reads as TGTGCCAGCAAACTAGCTAGCACAGATACGCAGTATTTT. The chain has TRBV27 and TRBJ2-3, with D perhaps TRBD2 (6 bases). The CDR3 length is 13 residues. The V gene lost 7 bases and the J gene lost 0 bases, with 8 bases spanning the gap. Germline lookup yields CDR1 MNHEY and CDR2 SMNVEV (reference sequence).

The CDR3 loop reads CASSSVLTEAFF. DNA for the CDR3: TGTGCCAGCAGCTCGGTTTTGACTGAAGCTTTCTTT. The V and J genes are TRBV7-8 and TRBJ1-1; no clear D. Per the germline V gene, CDR1 is SGHVS and CDR2 is FQNEAQ. The CDR3 contains 12 residues. Trimming cost V 4 bases and J 5 bases, with 8 bases left between them.

This chain uses TRBV7-9 with TRBJ2-2, with unresolved D. CDR3 length: 12 amino acids. V dropped 3 bases and J dropped 9 bases, with 8 bases sitting between them. From germline, CDR1 is SEHNR and CDR2 FQNEAQ (reference sequence). This chain's CDR3 is CASSLGSRELFF. The CDR3 bases are TGTGCCAGCAGCTTGGGCTCGAGGGAGCTGTTTTTT.

This chain uses TRBV18 with TRBJ2-7; no definite D call. Germline V CDR1 and CDR2: KGHSH, LQKENI. The CDR3 consists of 16 residues. Trimming left V 2 bases short and J 0 bases short, with 14 bases between. CDR3 in amino acids: CASSPGHPSGSYEQYF. The CDR3, as DNA: TGTGCCAGCTCACCAGGTCATCCTTCAGGCTCCTACGAGCAGTACTTC.

Remarks on this clone: The sample carries other DNA sequences with the same CDR3. The chain carries TRBV2 and TRBJ1-2; 7 nucleotides match TRBD1. J gave up 5 bases and V 7 bases, and 4 bases lay outside the gene matches. The CDR3 contains 12 residues. The V gene's germline CDR1 is SNHLY and CDR2 FYNNEI. CDR3 bases: TGTGCCAGCAAACCAGGGGGGTATGGCTACACCTTC. It is translated as CASKPGGYGYTF.

V is TRBV30 and J is TRBJ1-1, with 7 bases that match TRBD1. The CDR3 spans 14 residues. Trimming at V came to 7 bases and at J to 0 bases, leaving 8 bases not matched to a gene. Germline assignment: CDR1 GTSNPN and CDR2 SVGIG (reference sequence). The CDR3 DNA is TGTGCCTCCACGGGGCAGGGGGTGAACACTGAAGCTTTCTTT. It yields the protein CASTGQGVNTEAFF.

This rearrangement joins TRBV29-1 to TRBJ1-3, with 9 nucleotides matching TRBD1. Per germline, CDR1 SQVTM and CDR2 ANQGSEA. The trim removed 6 bases at V and 8 bases at J, leaving 8 bases unmatched. The CDR3 extends over 13 amino acids. In nucleotides, the CDR3 is TGCAGCGTGACGGGACAGGGCGGGCACACCATATATTTT. Translated, it gives CSVTGQGGHTIYF.

On this clone: The sample contains more than one DNA sequence encoding this CDR3. The V call is TRBV5-1, the J call TRBJ1-2; perhaps TRBD1 as D (6 bases). The CDR3 has 13 amino acids. V lost 0 bases and J lost 8, with 11 bases in between. CDR1 is SGHRS and CDR2 is YFSETQ in the germline V gene. For the CDR3, the DNA is TGCGCCAGCAGCTTGGGGCAGGGGAGCGGCTACACCTTC. This translates into CASSLGQGSGYTF.

The CDR3 loop is CASSREAYNEQFF. In DNA, the CDR3 is TGTGCCAGCAGCCGGGAGGCCTACAATGAGCAGTTCTTC. The chain employs TRBV12-3 or TRBV12-4 and TRBJ2-1; TRBD2 matches at 7 bases. The V segment lost 6 bases and the J segment 2 bases; nucleotides outside the gene matches: 1. The CDR3 loop spans 13 amino acids.

CDR3 region: CAISAGTSGTGELFF. CDR3 in DNA: TGTGCCATCAGTGCGGGGACTAGCGGGACCGGGGAGCTGTTTTTT. The chain recombines TRBV10-3 with TRBJ2-2; 12 bases are a match to TRBD2. Germline CDR1 reads ENHRY; CDR2 reads SYGVKD. The length of the CDR3 is 15 residues. J gave up 5 bases and V 4 bases, and 2 bases lay outside the gene matches.

V gene TRBV3-1 (or the pseudogene TRBV3-2) combines with J gene TRBJ2-7; TRBD1 agrees at 8 bases. The germline CDR1 and CDR2 sequences are LGHDT and YNNKEL (reference sequence). V trimming: 5 bases; J trimming: 3 bases; junction bases outside the gene matches: 6. The length of the CDR3 is 14 residues. The CDR3 DNA reads as TGTGCCAGCAGCGATAGGACAGGGTACTACGAGCAGTACTTC. Residues: CASSDRTGYYEQYF.

The CDR3 here is CASSSPLQGQPQHF. The CDR3 DNA reads TGTGCCAGCAGTTCTCCACTACAGGGTCAGCCCCAGCATTTT. V is TRBV27 and J is TRBJ1-5; maybe TRBD1 (6 bases). Germline V lookup: CDR1 MNHEY, CDR2 SMNVEV (reference sequence). This CDR3 comprises 14 residues. Trimming removed 4 bases from V and 6 bases from J, with 13 bases in between.

This sequence joins TRBV5-1 and TRBJ1-2; 9 bases fit TRBD1. Germline V gene data show CDR1 as SGHRS and CDR2 as YFSETQ. The CDR3 contains 14 residues. V was clipped by 4 bases and J by 5 bases; unmatched bases: 6. The CDR3 sequence is CASSNRDREYGYTF. CDR3 coding DNA: TGCGCCAGCAGCAACCGGGACAGGGAGTATGGCTACACCTTC.

The chain carries TRBV27 and TRBJ2-1; D is unclear. This CDR3 is built from 16 residues. CDR1 MNHEY and CDR2 SMNVEV come from the germline V gene (reference sequence). Trimming shortened V by 0 bases and J by 0 bases, and 9 bases separated the two germline ends. The CDR3 bases are TGTGCCAGCAGTTTATCCCCTCCCCGCTCCTACAATGAGCAGTTCTTC. Its protein product is CASSLSPPRSYNEQFF.

The chain links TRBV11-2 to TRBJ2-1; 7 bases fit TRBD2. From germline, CDR1 is SGHAT and CDR2 FQNNGV. V trimming: 6 bases; J trimming: 3 bases; junction bases outside the gene matches: 8. CDR3 size: 15 residues. CDR3 in DNA: TGTGCCAGCAGTTTTGAAGCGGGATACTACAATGAGCAGTTCTTC. It encodes CASSFEAGYYNEQFF.

The CDR3 here is CASSLTGTPHYEQYF. CDR3 bases: TGTGCCAGCAGTCTTACCGGTACTCCCCACTACGAGCAGTACTTC. The J gene is TRBJ2-7, the V gene TRBV25-1; D unresolved. Trimming took off 5 bases at V and 3 bases at J, with 17 bases between the two ends. Germline V gene sequence: CDR1 MGHDK, CDR2 SYGVNS. The CDR3 spans 15 residues.

This chain joins TRBV14 and TRBJ2-3, with 8 bases fitting TRBD1. CDR3 length equals 15 residues. The junction had 6 bases not matched to a gene; V was cut back by 3 bases and J by 4 bases. CDR1 SGHDN and CDR2 FVKESK come from the germline V gene. Written as DNA, the CDR3 is TGTGCCAGCAGCCACCTCAGGGGGCGAGCAGATACGCAGTATTTT. Protein: CASSHLRGRADTQYF.

The V and J genes are TRBV5-1 and TRBJ1-6; D unclear. Trimming pared 3 bases from V and 6 bases from J, leaving 10 bases between. The germline CDR1 and CDR2 sequences are SGHRS and YFSETQ. CDR3 length equals 14 residues. Here the CDR3 reads CASSSTESNSPLHF. The CDR3 nucleotides are TGCGCCAGCAGCTCAACAGAGTCTAATTCACCCCTCCACTTT.

V gene TRBV18 combines with J gene TRBJ1-1; D may be TRBD1 (5 bases). Trimming shortened V by 2 bases and J by 4 bases, and 20 bases separated the two germline ends. From germline, CDR1 is KGHSH and CDR2 LQKENI. The CDR3 consists of 17 residues. CDR3 sequence reads: CASSPVSGQGVSTEAFF. The CDR3 DNA sequence: TGTGCCAGCTCACCAGTGTCGGGTCAGGGTGTCAGCACTGAAGCTTTCTTT. The full variable domain, rest sourced from reference TRBV18 and TRBJ1-1, is NAGVMQNPRHLVRRRGQEARLRCSPMKGHSHVYWYRQLPEEGLKFMVYLQKENIIDESGMPKERFSAEFPKEGPSILRIQQVVRGDSAAYFCASSPVSGQGVSTEAFFGQGTRLTVV.

The chain joins TRBV3-1 (or the pseudogene TRBV3-2) to TRBJ2-2, with D tentatively TRBD1 (5 bases). CDR3 length: 11 residues. Germline assignment: CDR1 LGHDT and CDR2 YNNKEL (reference sequence). V lost 10 bases to trimming and J lost 7 bases, with 10 bases between them. In DNA form, the CDR3 reads TGTGCCAAAAACAGGTTCGGGGAGCTGTTTTTT. Translated: CAKNRFGELFF.